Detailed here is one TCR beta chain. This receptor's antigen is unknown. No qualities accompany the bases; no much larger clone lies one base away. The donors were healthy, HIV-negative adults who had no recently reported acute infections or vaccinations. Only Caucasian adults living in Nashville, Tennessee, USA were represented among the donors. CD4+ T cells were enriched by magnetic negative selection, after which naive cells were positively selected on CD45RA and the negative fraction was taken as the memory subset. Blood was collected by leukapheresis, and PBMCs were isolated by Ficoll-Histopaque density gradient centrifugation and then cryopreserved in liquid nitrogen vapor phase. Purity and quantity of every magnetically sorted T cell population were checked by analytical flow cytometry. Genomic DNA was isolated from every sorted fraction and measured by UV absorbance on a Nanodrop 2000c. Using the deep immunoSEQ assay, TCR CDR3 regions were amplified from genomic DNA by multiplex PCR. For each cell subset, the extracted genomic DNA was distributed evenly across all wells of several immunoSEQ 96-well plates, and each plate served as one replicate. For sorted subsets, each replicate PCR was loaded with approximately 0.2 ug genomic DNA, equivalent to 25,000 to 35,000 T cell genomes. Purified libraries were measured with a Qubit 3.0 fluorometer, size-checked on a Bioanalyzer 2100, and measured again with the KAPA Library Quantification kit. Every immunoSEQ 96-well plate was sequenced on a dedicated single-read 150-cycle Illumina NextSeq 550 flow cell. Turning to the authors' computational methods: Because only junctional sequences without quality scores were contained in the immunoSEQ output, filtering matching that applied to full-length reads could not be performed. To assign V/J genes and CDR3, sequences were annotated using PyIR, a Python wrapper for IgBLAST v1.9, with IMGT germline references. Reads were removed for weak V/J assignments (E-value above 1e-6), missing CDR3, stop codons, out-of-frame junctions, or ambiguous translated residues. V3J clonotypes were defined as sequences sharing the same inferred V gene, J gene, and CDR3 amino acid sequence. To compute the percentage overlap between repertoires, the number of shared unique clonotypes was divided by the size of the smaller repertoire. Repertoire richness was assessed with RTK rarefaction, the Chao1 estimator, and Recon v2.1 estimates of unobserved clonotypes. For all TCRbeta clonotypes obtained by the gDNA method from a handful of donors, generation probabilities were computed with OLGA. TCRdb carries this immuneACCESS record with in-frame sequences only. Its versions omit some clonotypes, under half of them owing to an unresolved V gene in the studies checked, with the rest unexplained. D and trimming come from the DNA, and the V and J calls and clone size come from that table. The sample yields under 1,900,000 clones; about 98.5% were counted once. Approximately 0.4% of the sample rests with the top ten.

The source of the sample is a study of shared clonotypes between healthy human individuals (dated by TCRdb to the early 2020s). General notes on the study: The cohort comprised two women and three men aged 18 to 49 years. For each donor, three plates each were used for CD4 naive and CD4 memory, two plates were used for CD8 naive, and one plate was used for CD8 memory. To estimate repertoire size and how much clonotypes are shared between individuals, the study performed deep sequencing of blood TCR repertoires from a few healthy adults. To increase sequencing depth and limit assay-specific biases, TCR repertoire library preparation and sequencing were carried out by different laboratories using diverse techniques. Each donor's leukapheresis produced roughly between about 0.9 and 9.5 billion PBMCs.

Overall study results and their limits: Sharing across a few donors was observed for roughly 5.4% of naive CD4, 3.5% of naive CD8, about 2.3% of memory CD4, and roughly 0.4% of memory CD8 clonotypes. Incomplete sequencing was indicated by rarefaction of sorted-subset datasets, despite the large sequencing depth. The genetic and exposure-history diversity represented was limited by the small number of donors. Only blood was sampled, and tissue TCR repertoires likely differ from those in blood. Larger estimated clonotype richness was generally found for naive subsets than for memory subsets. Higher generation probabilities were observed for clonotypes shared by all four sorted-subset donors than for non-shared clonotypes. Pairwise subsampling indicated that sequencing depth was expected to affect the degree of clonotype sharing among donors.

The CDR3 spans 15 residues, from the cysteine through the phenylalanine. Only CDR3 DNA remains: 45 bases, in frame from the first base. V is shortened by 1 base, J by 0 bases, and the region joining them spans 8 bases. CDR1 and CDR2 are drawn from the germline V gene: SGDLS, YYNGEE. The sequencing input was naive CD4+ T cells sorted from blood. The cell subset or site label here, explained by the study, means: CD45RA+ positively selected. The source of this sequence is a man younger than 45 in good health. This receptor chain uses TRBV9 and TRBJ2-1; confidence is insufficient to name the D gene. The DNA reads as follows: TGTGCCAGCAGCGTATATGGTGACTCCTACAATGAGCAGTTCTTC. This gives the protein CASSVYGDSYNEQFF.